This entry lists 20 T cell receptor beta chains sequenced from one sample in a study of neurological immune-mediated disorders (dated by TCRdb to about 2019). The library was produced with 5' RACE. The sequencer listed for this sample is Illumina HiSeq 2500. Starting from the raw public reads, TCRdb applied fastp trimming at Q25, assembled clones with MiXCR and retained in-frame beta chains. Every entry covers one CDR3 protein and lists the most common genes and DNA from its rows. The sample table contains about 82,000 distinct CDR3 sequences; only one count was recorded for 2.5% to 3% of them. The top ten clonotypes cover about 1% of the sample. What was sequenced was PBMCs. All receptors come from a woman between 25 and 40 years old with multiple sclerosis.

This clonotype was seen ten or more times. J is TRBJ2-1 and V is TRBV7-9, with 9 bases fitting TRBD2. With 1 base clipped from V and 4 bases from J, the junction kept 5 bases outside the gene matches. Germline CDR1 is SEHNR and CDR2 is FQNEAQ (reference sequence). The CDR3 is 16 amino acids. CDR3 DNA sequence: TGTGCCAGCAGCTTAGTTCCGACTAGCGGATACAATGAGCAGTTCTTC. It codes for CASSLVPTSGYNEQFF.

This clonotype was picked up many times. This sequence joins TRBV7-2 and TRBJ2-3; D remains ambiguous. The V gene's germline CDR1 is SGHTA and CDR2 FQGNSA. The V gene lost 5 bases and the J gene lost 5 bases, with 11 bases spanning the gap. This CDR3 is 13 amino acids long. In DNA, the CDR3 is TGTGCCAGCAGCCCCTTTTCTCAAGATACGCAGTATTTT. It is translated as CASSPFSQDTQYF.

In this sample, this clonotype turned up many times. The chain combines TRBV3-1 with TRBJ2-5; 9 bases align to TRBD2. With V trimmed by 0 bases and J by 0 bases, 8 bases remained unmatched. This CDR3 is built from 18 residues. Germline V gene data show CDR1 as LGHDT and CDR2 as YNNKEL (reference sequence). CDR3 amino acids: CASSQDNGLALYQETQYF. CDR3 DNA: TGTGCCAGCAGCCAAGATAATGGACTAGCGTTGTACCAAGAGACCCAGTACTTC.

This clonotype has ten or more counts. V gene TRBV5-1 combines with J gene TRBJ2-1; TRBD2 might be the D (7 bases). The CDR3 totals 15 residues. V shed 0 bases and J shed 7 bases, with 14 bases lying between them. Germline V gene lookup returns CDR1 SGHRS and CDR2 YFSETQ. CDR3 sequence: CASSLAGGVPNEQFF. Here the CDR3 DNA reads TGCGCCAGCAGCTTGGCGGGGGGCGTCCCAAATGAGCAGTTCTTC. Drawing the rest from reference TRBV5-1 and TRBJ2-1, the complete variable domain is KAGVTQTPRYLIKTRGQQVTLSCSPISGHRSVSWYQQTPGQGLQFLFEYFSETQRNKGNFPGRFSGRQFSNSRSEMNVSTLELGDSALYLCASSLAGGVPNEQFFGPGTRLTVL.

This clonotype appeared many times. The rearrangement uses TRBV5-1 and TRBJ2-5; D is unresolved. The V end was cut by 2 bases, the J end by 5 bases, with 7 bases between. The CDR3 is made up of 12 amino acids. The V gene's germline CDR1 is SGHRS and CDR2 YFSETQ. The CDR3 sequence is CASSFEDETQYF. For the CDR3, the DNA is TGCGCCAGCAGCTTTGAGGACGAGACCCAGTACTTC.

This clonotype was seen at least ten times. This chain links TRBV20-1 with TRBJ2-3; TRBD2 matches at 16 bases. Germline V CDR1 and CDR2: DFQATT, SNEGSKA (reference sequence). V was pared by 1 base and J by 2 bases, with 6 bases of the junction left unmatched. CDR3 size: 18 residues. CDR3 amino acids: CSARGSGTSGRATDTQYF. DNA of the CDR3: TGCAGTGCTAGAGGATCTGGGACTAGCGGGAGGGCCACAGATACGCAGTATTTT.

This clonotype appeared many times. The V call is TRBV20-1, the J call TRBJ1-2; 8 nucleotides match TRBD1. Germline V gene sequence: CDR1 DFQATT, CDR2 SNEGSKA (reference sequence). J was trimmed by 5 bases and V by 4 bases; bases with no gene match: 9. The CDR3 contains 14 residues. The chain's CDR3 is CSATRTGTGYGYTF. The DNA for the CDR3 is TGCAGTGCTACGCGCACCGGGACAGGATATGGCTACACCTTC.

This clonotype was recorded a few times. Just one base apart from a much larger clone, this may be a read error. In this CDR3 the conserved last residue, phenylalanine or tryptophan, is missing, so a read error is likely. DNA for the CDR3: TGTGCCAGCAGCTTAGAGGCGGACTACGAGCAGTACTGC. Its translation: CASSLEADYEQYC. The chain has TRBV7-9 and TRBJ2-7; D is uncertain. V was clipped by 1 base and J by 3 bases, with 7 bases between them. The CDR3 runs 13 residues. CDR1 and CDR2 from the germline V gene are SEHNR and FQNEAQ (reference sequence).

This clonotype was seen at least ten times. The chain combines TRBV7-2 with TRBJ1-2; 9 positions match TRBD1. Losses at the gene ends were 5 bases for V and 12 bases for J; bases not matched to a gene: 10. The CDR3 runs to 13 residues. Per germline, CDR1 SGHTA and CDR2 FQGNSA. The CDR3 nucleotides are TGTGCCAGCAGCCGACTACGGACAGGGGAGGACACCTTC. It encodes CASSRLRTGEDTF.

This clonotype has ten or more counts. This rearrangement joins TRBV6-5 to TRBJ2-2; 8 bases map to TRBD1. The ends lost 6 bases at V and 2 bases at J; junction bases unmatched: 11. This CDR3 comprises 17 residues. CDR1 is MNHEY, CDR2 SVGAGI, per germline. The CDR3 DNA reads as TGTGCCAGCAGCCCCTGGGGGACAGGAGAAAACACCGGGGAGCTGTTTTTT. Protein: CASSPWGTGENTGELFF.

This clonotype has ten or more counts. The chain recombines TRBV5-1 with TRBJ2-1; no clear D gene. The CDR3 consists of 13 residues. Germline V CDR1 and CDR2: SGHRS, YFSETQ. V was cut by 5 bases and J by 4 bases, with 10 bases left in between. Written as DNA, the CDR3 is TGCGCCAGCAGTTCCGGACGGTACAATGAGCAGTTCTTC. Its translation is CASSSGRYNEQFF.

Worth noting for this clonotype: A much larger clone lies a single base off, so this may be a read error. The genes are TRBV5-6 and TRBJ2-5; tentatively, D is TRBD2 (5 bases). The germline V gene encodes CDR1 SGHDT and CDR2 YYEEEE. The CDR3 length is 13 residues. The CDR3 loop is CASSLAAGENQYF. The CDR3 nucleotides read TGTGCCAGCAGCTTGGCCGCTGGGGAGAACCAGTACTTC. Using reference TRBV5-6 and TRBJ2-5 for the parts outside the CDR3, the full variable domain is DAGVTQSPTHLIKTRGQQVTLRCSPKSGHDTVSWYQQALGQGPQFIFQYYEEEERQRGNFPDRFSGHQFPNYSSELNVNALLLGDSALYLCASSLAAGENQYFGPGTRLLVL.

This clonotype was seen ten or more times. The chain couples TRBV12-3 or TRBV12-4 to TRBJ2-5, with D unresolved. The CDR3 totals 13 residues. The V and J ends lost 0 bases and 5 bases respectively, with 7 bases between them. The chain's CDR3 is CASSLAAVETQYF. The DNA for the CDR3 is TGTGCCAGCAGTTTAGCGGCGGTCGAGACCCAGTACTTC.

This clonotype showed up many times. CDR3 region: CASSLPRPGQPLLYGYTF. CDR3 DNA sequence: TGTGCCAGCAGCTTACCCCGTCCGGGACAGCCTCTTCTCTATGGCTACACCTTC. The chain recombines TRBV7-2 with TRBJ1-2; 7 nucleotides align to TRBD1. The V gene's germline CDR1 is SGHTA and CDR2 FQGNSA. With V trimmed by 2 bases and J by 4 bases, 16 bases remained unmatched. This CDR3 spans 18 amino acids.

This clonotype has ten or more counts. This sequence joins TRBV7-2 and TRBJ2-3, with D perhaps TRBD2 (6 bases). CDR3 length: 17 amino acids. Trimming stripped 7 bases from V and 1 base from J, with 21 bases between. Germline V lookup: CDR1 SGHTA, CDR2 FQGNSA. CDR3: CASTLASGRMGTDTQYF. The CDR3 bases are TGTGCCAGCACGCTAGCGTCTGGTCGAATGGGCACAGATACGCAGTATTTT. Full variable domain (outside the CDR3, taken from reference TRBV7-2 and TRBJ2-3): GAGVSQSPSNKVTEKGKDVELRCDPISGHTALYWYRQSLGQGLEFLIYFQGNSAPDKSGLPSDRFSAERTGGSVSTLTIQRTQQEDSAVYLCASTLASGRMGTDTQYFGPGTRLTVL.

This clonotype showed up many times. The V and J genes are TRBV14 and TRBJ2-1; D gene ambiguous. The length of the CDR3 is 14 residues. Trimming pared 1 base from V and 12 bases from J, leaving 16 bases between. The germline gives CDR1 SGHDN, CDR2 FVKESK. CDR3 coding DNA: TGTGCCAGCAGCCAAGGGGCTAGGAGCATTAGGCAGTTCTTC. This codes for CASSQGARSIRQFF.

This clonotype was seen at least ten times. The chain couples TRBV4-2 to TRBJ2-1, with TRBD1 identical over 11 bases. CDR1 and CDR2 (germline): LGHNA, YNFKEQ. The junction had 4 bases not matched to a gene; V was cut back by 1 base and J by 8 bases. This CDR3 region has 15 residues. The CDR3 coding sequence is TGTGCCAGCAGCCAAGGCTTGGACAGGGGGCATGAGCAGTTCTTC. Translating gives CASSQGLDRGHEQFF.

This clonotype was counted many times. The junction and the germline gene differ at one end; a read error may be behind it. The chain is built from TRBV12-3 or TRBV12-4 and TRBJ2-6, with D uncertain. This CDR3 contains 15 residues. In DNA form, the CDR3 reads TGTGCCAGCAGCTTAGATAGCTCTGGGGCCAACGTCCTGACTTTC. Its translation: CASSLDSSGANVLTF.

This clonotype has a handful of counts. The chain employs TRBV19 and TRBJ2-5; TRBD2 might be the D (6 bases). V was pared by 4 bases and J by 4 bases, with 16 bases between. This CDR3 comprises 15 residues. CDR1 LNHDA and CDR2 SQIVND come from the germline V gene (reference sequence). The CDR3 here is CASSNDGSSGETQYF. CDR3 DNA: TGTGCCAGTAGTAACGACGGGAGTTCGGGAGAGACCCAGTACTTC.

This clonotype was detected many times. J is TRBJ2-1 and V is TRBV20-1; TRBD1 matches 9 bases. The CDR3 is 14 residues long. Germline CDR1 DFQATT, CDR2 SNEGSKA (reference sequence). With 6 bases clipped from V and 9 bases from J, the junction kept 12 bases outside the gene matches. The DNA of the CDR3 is TGCAGTGCGGAACCGGGACAGGGAGGGGGTGAGCAGTTCTTC. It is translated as CSAEPGQGGGEQFF.